The rows below give T cell receptor beta chains drawn from one sample of a study of blood T cell repertoires in COVID-19. Assay: immunoSEQ multiplex PCR; the TCRdb copy retains only in-frame clones and omits some. Of over 120,000 clones listed, over 60% were seen once; the top ten hold roughly 9%. Sample: peripheral blood. The receptors were gathered from a woman in her forties or fifties with active or convalescent COVID-19. The CDR3 runs from the conserved cysteine through the conserved F or W. D genes are given only for firm matches. Some rows mark clone size as missing; the rest say once, few, many or name a class of expanded clone.

j_gene,d_gene,v_gene,abundance,CDR3nt,CDR3aa
TRBJ2-3,TRBD2,TRBV5-6,.,TGTGCCAGCAGCTCACGACTAGCGGGAGCTGAAGATACGCAGTATTTT,CASSSRLAGAEDTQYF
TRBJ1-6,.,TRBV7-2,.,TGTGCCAGCAGCTTTACAGGGATCAGCGGATTTAATTCACCCCTCCACTTT,CASSFTGISGFNSPLHF
TRBJ1-1,.,TRBV3-1/TRBV3-2,.,TGTGCCAGCAGCTCGATGGGGGCCACTGAAGCTTTCTTT,CASSSMGATEAFF
TRBJ2-7,TRBD2,TRBV11-3,.,TGTGCCAGCAGCTTACGATCTCCCGGGGGGACCTCTGGGGCCTACGAGCAGTACTTC,CASSLRSPGGTSGAYEQYF
TRBJ2-7,TRBD2,TRBV19,.,TGTGCCAGCCCTGCCCCCACCGGGACTAGGCCCTACGAGCAGTACTTC,CASPAPTGTRPYEQYF
TRBJ2-7,.,TRBV6-5,.,TGTGCCAGCAGTTACTCCAGTGCCGGGGGCTCCTACGAGCAGTACTTC,CASSYSSAGGSYEQYF
TRBJ2-7,TRBD1,TRBV7-2,few,TGTGCCAGCAGCTTTGGACAGGGGACCTACGAGCAGTACTTC,CASSFGQGTYEQYF
TRBJ2-7,TRBD1,TRBV2,.,TGTGCCAGCAGTGCCGACAGGGTCTACGAGCAGTACTTC,CASSADRVYEQYF
TRBJ2-3,TRBD2,TRBV19,.,TGTGCCAGTAGTATAGGCGGGGGGGCTGTACATACGCAGTATTTT,CASSIGGGAVHTQYF
TRBJ2-1,.,TRBV7-9,.,TGTGCCAGCAGCTTAGCGAACACAGGCTACAATGAGCAGTTCTTC,CASSLANTGYNEQFF
TRBJ1-5,TRBD1,TRBV9,.,TGTGCCAGCAGCCCCGACAGGGCTGATCAGCCCCAGCATTTT,CASSPDRADQPQHF
TRBJ1-1,.,TRBV7-2,.,TGTGCCAGCAGCTTAGGACAACACACTGAAGCTTTCTTT,CASSLGQHTEAFF
TRBJ2-5,TRBD1,TRBV27,.,TGTGCCAGCACTCAACGGGCAGGGGGCTTAGAGACCCAGTACTTC,CASTQRAGGLETQYF
TRBJ1-1,.,TRBV30,.,TGTGCTACAGAAGGGGGAAAGACTGAAGCTTTCTTT,CATEGGKTEAFF
TRBJ2-1,TRBD1,TRBV9,once,TGTGCCAGCAGCCATGGACAGGGATGGAATGAGCAGTTCTTC,CASSHGQGWNEQFF
TRBJ2-4,TRBD1,TRBV11-3,.,TGTGCCAGCAGCTCACAGGGGGCGTCTGACATTCAGTACTTC,CASSSQGASDIQYF
TRBJ2-7,.,TRBV9,.,TGTGCCAGCAGCGTAGCTCCGCCGGACAAGGGACTCTACGAGCAGTACTTC,CASSVAPPDKGLYEQYF
TRBJ2-2,TRBD1,TRBV2,.,TGTGCCAGCAGTGGGGACAGGGCGAACACCGGGGAGCTGTTTTTT,CASSGDRANTGELFF
TRBJ2-7,.,TRBV10-1,many,TGCGCCAGCAGTCCGCCCCGTCGGTCGTACGAGCAGTACTTC,CASSPPRRSYEQYF
TRBJ2-1,.,TRBV9,.,TGTGCCAGCAGCGTATTCCCCCACGCCGACAGGTACAATGAGCAGTTCTTC,CASSVFPHADRYNEQFF
TRBJ2-7,TRBD1,TRBV18,.,TGTGCCAGCTCTCCGACAGGGGGGACGGACGAGCAGTACTTC,CASSPTGGTDEQYF
TRBJ2-7,TRBD1,TRBV28,.,TGTGCCAGCAGTCCGGGACAGGTTAGGATCCACGAGCAGTACTTC,CASSPGQVRIHEQYF
TRBJ2-3,TRBD2,TRBV6-5,.,TGTGCCAGCAGTATAGCGGGGGGCACAGATACGCAGTATTTT,CASSIAGGTDTQYF
TRBJ1-2,.,TRBV30,once,TGTGCCTGGAGTGTACCAGGGGAGGGCTATGGCTACACCTTC,CAWSVPGEGYGYTF
TRBJ1-3,TRBD1,TRBV2,.,TGTGCCAGCAGTGATCCAGGGGGAAGAATTGGAAACACCATATATTTT,CASSDPGGRIGNTIYF
TRBJ1-2,TRBD1,TRBV5-6,once,TGTGCCAGCAGCTCAGCCGGGACAGGGTCAGAGAGAAAAAGCTACACCTTC,CASSSAGTGSERKSYTF
TRBJ2-3,.,TRBV5-4,.,TGTGCCAGCAGCCGAACACAGGGAATGGCCCTCGATACGCAGTATTTT,CASSRTQGMALDTQYF
TRBJ2-7,TRBD1,TRBV12-3/TRBV12-4,.,TGTGCCAGCAGTTTAAACAGGGGTCACGAGCAGTACTTC,CASSLNRGHEQYF
TRBJ1-5,.,TRBV28,few,TGTGCCAGCAGCCCTGGCCAGGGGCATCAGCCCCAGCATTTT,CASSPGQGHQPQHF
TRBJ1-2,TRBD1,TRBV28,.,TGTGCCAGCAGTCCCTTTCGAGGGACAGGGGGCGCGGGGGATGGCTACACCTTC,CASSPFRGTGGAGDGYTF
TRBJ2-1,TRBD1,TRBV6-2/TRBV6-3,many,TGTGCCAGCAGTTACTCACCCGTGGGTGACAGGGGGCGTGACTCCTACAATGAGCAGTTCTTC,CASSYSPVGDRGRDSYNEQFF
TRBJ1-5,.,TRBV6-6,.,TGTGCCAGCAGTCCATGGACGGACGACTATAGCAATCAGCCCCAGCATTTT,CASSPWTDDYSNQPQHF
TRBJ1-5,.,TRBV6-1,.,TGTGCCAGCAGTGAGGACACTAACAATCAGCCCCAGCATTTT,CASSEDTNNQPQHF
TRBJ1-2,.,TRBV6-5,few,TGTGCCAGCAGTCGTACAGGGCACTATGGCTACACCTTC,CASSRTGHYGYTF